These 6 T cell receptor beta chains were all obtained from the same sample, sequenced in a study of identical twins. TCRdb re-called the 5' RACE reads with MiXCR, one entry per CDR3 protein. The table has around 1.7 million distinct CDR3 sequences, roughly 35% seen once; the top ten hold more than 0.25%. The specimen sequenced was cord blood. These receptor sequences come from a newborn girl in good health.

The chain joins TRBV24-1 to TRBJ2-7; 7 bases map to TRBD1. The closer fit of TRBJ2-4 to the DNA end suggests the J call may be wrong. CDR1 is KGHDR and CDR2 is SFDVKD in the germline V gene. The CDR3 is made up of 14 amino acids. The CDR3 coding sequence is TGTGCCACCAGCCCCCCGGGACAGAACGACATTCAGTACTTC. Amino acid sequence: CATSPPGQNDIQYF.

V gene TRBV12-3 or TRBV12-4 combines with J gene TRBJ2-1; 8 bases map to TRBD2. CDR3 length: 13 amino acids. V lost 6 bases and J lost 8; bases outside the gene matches: 6. The CDR3 loop reads CASRSGGVYEQFF. The CDR3 DNA follows: TGTGCCAGCAGGAGCGGGGGAGTCTATGAGCAGTTCTTC.

This clonotype has only a few counts. The chain combines TRBV5-1 with TRBJ2-5, with TRBD2 identical over 8 bases. V gave up 7 bases and J gave up 1 base; unmatched junction bases: 6. The germline CDR1 and CDR2 sequences are SGHRS and YFSETQ. CDR3 length: 14 amino acids. The CDR3 nucleotides are TGCGCCAGCGGGCGGGGGGAACTCCAAGAGACCCAGTACTTC. The encoded protein is CASGRGELQETQYF.

This clonotype was seen a few times. This chain uses TRBV7-2 with TRBJ2-1; D not certain. Deletions cut 3 bases from V and 5 bases from J, with 11 bases between. The CDR3 covers 14 residues. Per germline, CDR1 SGHTA and CDR2 FQGNSA. The CDR3 is CASSFGPFNNEQFF. The CDR3 DNA follows: TGTGCCAGCAGCTTCGGGCCATTTAACAATGAGCAGTTCTTC.

Notes on this clonotype: Since a much larger clone is just one base distant, this may be a read error. The V gene is TRBV12-3 or TRBV12-4, the J gene TRBJ1-2; 9 bases are a match to TRBD1. The CDR3 has 17 amino acids. The CDR3 DNA sequence: TGTGCCTGCAGTTTAACAGGACAGGGGTATGGTCCGTATGGCTACACCTTC. Encoded protein: CACSLTGQGYGPYGYTF.

This rearrangement joins TRBV21-1 to TRBJ2-1; the table's TRBD1 call for D was not verified on the DNA. TRBV21-1 constitutes a pseudogene. This CDR3 is built from 15 residues. CDR3 amino acids: CASSKGGCFWGEQFF. CDR3 DNA: TGTGCCAGCAGCAAAGGGGGGTGTTTTTGGGGTGAGCAGTTCTTC.